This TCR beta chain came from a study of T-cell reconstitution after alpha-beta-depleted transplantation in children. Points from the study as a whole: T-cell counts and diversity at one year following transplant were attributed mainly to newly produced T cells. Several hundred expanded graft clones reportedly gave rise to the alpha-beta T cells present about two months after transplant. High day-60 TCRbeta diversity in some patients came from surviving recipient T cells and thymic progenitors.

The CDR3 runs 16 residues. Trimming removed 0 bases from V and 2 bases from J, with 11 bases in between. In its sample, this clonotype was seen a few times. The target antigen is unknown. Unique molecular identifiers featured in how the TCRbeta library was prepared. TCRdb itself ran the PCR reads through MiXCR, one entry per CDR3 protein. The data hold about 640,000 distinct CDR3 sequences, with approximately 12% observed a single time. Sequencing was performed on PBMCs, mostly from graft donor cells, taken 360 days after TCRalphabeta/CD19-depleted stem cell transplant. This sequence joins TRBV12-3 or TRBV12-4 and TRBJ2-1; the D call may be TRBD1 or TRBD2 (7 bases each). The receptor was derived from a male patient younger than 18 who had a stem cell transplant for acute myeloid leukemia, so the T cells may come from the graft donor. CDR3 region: CASSLAGRGPYNEQFF. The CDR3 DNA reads TGTGCCAGCAGTTTAGCGGGGAGGGGGCCCTACAATGAGCAGTTCTTC.